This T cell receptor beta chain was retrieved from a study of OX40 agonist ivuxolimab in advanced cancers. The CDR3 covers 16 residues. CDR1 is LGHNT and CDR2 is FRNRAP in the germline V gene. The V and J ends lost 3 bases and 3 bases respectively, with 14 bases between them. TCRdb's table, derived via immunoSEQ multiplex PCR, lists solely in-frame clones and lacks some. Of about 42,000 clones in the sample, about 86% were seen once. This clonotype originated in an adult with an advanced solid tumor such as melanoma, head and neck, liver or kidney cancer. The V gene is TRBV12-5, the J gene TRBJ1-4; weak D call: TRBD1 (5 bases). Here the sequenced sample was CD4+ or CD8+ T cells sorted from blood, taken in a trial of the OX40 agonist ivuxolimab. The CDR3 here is CASGFLSGRANEKLFF. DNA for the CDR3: TGTGCTAGTGGTTTCCTCTCAGGGAGGGCTAATGAAAAACTGTTTTTT.